This T cell receptor (beta chain) was sequenced during a study of regulatory T cells in long-lasting Graves disease. Study findings and constraints: The persistent group shared some 2,700 public clonotypes, more than the 950 to 1,000 shared by new patients.

Both iRepertoire HTBI primers and Arm-PCR of CDR3 regions were used to build the TCR beta libraries. Per the original methods: Identification yielded around 68 TRBV and under 15 TRBJ segments across samples. TCRdb passed the multiplex PCR reads through MiXCR, listing each CDR3 protein once. The V and J calls come from TCRdb's annotation, not from the publication. The sample includes hundreds of thousands of distinct CDR3 sequences, 20% of them seen just once. The germline CDR1 and CDR2 sequences are MNHNS and SASEGT. The CDR3 has 14 amino acids. Deletions cut 6 bases from V and 5 bases from J, with 16 bases between. This clonotype was detected ten times or more. Its antigen is still unknown. Time point of the sample: persistent/refractory GD, antithyroid drugs over 5 years with positive TRAb. The authors made the TCR library using RNA they extracted from PBMCs. The patients were enrolled through endocrinology in Xi'an, China.

This specimen consisted of peripheral blood mononuclear cells (PBMCs), obtained when the disease was refractory, from a patient treated with antithyroid drugs. J is TRBJ2-5 and V is TRBV6-1; no firm D call. The clonotype was recovered from a female donor with Graves disease. The CDR3 loop is CASSRGWKSETQYF. The CDR3 nucleotides are TGTGCCAGCAGCCGCGGATGGAAGTCGGAGACCCAGTACTTC.